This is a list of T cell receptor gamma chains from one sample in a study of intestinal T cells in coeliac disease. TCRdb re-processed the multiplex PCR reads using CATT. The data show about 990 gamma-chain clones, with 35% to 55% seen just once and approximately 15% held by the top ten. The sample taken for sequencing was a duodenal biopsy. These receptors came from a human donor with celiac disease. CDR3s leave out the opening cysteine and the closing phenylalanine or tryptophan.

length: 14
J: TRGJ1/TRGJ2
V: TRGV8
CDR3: ATWDRNSPHQYKKL

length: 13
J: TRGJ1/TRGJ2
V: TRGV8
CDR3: ATWDRRKNYYKKL

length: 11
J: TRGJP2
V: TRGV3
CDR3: ADLPLVIWIKT

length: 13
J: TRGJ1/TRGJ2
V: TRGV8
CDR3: ADLGSLGGGDKKL

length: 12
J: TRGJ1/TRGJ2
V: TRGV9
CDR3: ALWEVQGYYKKL

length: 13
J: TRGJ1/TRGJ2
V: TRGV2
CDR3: ATWDGRGFYYKKL

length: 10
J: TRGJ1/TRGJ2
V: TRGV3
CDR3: ATWDRRGGKL

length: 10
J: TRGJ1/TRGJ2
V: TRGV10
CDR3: AAWGLHYKKL

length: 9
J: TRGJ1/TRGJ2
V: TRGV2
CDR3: ATRGCYKKL

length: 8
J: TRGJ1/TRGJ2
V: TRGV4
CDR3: ATETRKKL

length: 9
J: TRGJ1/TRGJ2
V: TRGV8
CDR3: APGAYYKKL

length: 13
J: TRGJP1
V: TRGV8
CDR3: ATWDRRPLVWFKI

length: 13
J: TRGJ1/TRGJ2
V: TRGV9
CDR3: ALWEARPLGYKKL

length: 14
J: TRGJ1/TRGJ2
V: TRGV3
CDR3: ATWDRRGNRYYKKL

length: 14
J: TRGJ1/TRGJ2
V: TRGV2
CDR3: ATWDGAVSHYYEKL

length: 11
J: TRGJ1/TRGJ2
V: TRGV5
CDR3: ATWDRQGCKKL

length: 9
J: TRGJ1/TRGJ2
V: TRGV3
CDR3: ATGPYYKKL

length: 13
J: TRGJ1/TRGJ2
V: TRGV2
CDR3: ATWDGQVWGYKKL

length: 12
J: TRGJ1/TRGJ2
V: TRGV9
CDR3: ALWECDDYYKKL

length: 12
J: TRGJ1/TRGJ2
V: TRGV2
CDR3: ATWDGIVYYKKL

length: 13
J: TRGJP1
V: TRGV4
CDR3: ATWDGDTTGWFKI

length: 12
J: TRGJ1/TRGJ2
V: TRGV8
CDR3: ATWDRRIYYKKL

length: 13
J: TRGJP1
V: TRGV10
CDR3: AAWDPHTTGWFKI